Shown below are 30 T cell receptor beta chains from a single sample sequenced in a study of cytomegalovirus exposure and HLA in healthy donors. This PCR relied on a set of 60 Vbeta primers and 13 Jbeta primers. Clones were read by immunoSEQ multiplex PCR, and TCRdb kept only the in-frame ones, dropping some. The sample records 85,000 to 100,000 clones, about three quarters being singletons. Sample: PBMCs. Every receptor here comes from a human donor in good health.

The rearrangement links TRBV29-1 to TRBJ2-3; TRBD1 might be the D (6 bases). V lost 6 bases and J 4 bases, leaving 20 bases between the germline ends. This CDR3 region has 15 residues. Germline assignment: CDR1 SQVTM and CDR2 ANQGSEA. As DNA, the CDR3 is TGCAGCGTCGTGACCACAGGGAGCGTCGCAGATACGCAGTATTTT. This sequence encodes CSVVTTGSVADTQYF.

This clone was observed a single time. CDR3 nucleotide sequence: TGTGCCAGCAGTGAAGAAGCGAAACAGGGGATCCAAGAGACCCAGTACTTC. This sequence encodes CASSEEAKQGIQETQYF. This chain uses TRBV2 with TRBJ2-5; 7 nucleotides agree with TRBD1. The CDR3 sequence is 17 residues long. V lost 1 base to trimming and J lost 1 base; unmatched junction nucleotides: 9. The germline V gene encodes CDR1 SNHLY and CDR2 FYNNEI.

This chain uses TRBV11-2 with TRBJ2-7; a weak D match, TRBD2 (5 bases). CDR1 and CDR2 from the germline V gene are SGHAT and FQNNGV. The CDR3 consists of 14 residues. V lost 1 base and J lost 2, with 9 bases in between. In nucleotides, the CDR3 is TGTGCCAGCAGCTTAGGAGGGTTACCCTACGAGCAGTACTTC. It yields the protein CASSLGGLPYEQYF. Using reference TRBV11-2 and TRBJ2-7 for the parts outside the CDR3, the full variable domain is EAGVAQSPRYKIIEKRQSVAFWCNPISGHATLYWYQQILGQGPKLLIQFQNNGVVDDSQLPKDRFSAERLKGVDSTLKIQPAKLEDSAVYLCASSLGGLPYEQYFGPGTRLTVT.

The rearrangement links TRBV4-1 to TRBJ2-3; 11 bases map to TRBD2. The CDR3 sequence is 16 residues long. Germline V lookup: CDR1 MGHRA, CDR2 YSYEKL. With 1 base clipped from V and 2 bases from J, the junction kept 2 bases outside the gene matches. CDR3 bases: TGCGCCAGCAGCCAAGGACTAGCGGGGATCACAGATACGCAGTATTTT. It is translated as CASSQGLAGITDTQYF.

This clone has more than one count but fewer than ten. V usage is TRBV7-9 and J usage is TRBJ2-1; D possibly corresponds to TRBD1 (5 bases). The V end was cut by 7 bases, the J end by 3 bases, with 13 bases between. Germline-derived CDR1 and CDR2 are SEHNR and FQNEAQ (reference sequence). The length of the CDR3 is 14 residues. The CDR3 sequence is CASTRESVYNEQFF. CDR3 sequence (DNA): TGTGCCAGCACCAGGGAAAGCGTCTACAATGAGCAGTTCTTC.

This clone has more than one count but fewer than ten. The CDR3 spells CASSYLDRGGTEAFF. CDR3 nucleotide sequence: TGTGCCAGCAGTTACCTAGACAGGGGGGGGACTGAAGCTTTCTTT. The chain carries TRBV6-5 and TRBJ1-1; 9 nucleotides line up with TRBD1. The trim removed 2 bases at V and 5 bases at J, leaving 6 bases unmatched. This CDR3 comprises 15 residues. Germline assignment: CDR1 MNHEY and CDR2 SVGAGI.

The chain's CDR3 is CASSLALRGKGGYTF. For the CDR3, the DNA is TGTGCCAGCAGCTTAGCGCTAAGGGGAAAGGGTGGCTACACCTTC. The V call is TRBV7-9, the J call TRBJ1-2; D is possibly TRBD1 (5 bases). The germline CDR1 and CDR2 sequences are SEHNR and FQNEAQ (reference sequence). CDR3 length equals 15 residues. Trimming took off 0 bases at V and 7 bases at J, with 15 bases between the two ends.

The gene calls are TRBV7-7 and TRBJ2-3; no reliable D call. The CDR3 spans 14 residues. V gave up 0 bases and J gave up 6 bases, with 10 bases separating them. Germline V gives CDR1 SSHAT, CDR2 FNYEAQ (reference sequence). CDR3 sequence (DNA): TGTGCCAGCAGCTTAGCGTCCCGAGCGGATACGCAGTATTTT. This translates into CASSLASRADTQYF.

The rearrangement links TRBV30 to TRBJ2-3, with a tentative D call TRBD2 (7 bases). Germline CDR1 and CDR2: GTSNPN and SVGIG (reference sequence). Trimming removed 5 bases from V and 4 bases from J, with 10 bases in between. The CDR3 is 12 residues long. CDR3 sequence reads: CAWGGAADTQYF. The DNA of the CDR3 is TGTGCCTGGGGGGGGGCGGCAGATACGCAGTATTTT.

The sample holds one count of this clone. The chain joins TRBV7-8 to TRBJ2-3, with a possible D match to TRBD1 (5 bases). V lost 5 bases, J lost 0 bases, and 18 bases lay in between. The CDR3 totals 17 residues. Germline CDR1 SGHVS, CDR2 FQNEAQ. The CDR3 bases are TGTGCCAGCAGCGTCGAAAAGGGGCGGTATAGCACAGATACGCAGTATTTT. Translating it yields CASSVEKGRYSTDTQYF.

This clone showed up just a few times. V is TRBV7-9 and J is TRBJ1-2; TRBD1 matches at 10 bases. CDR1 and CDR2 from the germline V gene are SEHNR and FQNEAQ (reference sequence). After removal of 5 bases from V and 10 bases from J, the junction contained 10 bases not matched to a gene. This CDR3 is 14 amino acids long. In DNA, the CDR3 is TGTGCCAGCAGCCTTAAAAAGACAGGGGGCGACTACACCTTC. It specifies CASSLKKTGGDYTF.

The chain joins TRBV6-5 to TRBJ1-3, with D possibly matching TRBD1 (5 bases). The CDR3 totals 16 residues. CDR1 and CDR2 from the germline V gene are MNHEY and SVGAGI. Trimming pared 0 bases from V and 2 bases from J, leaving 11 bases between. In nucleotides, the CDR3 is TGTGCCAGCAGTTACTCCCCAGGGTCCACTGGAAACACCATATATTTT. Translating it yields CASSYSPGSTGNTIYF.

The table lists this clone with a few counts. This chain uses TRBV7-2 with TRBJ2-7, with D perhaps matching TRBD2 (6 bases). Trimming removed 1 base at V and 2 bases at J, with 9 bases between. Germline V gene data show CDR1 as SGHTA and CDR2 as FQGNSA. The CDR3 runs to 14 residues. CDR3 DNA: TGTGCCAGCAGCTTAGGGACTACCACCTACGAGCAGTACTTC. Encoded protein: CASSLGTTTYEQYF.

The V and J genes are TRBV5-4 and TRBJ1-2, with 7 bases that match TRBD1. V lost 0 bases to trimming and J lost 6 bases; unmatched junction nucleotides: 5. Germline V CDR1 and CDR2: SGHNT, YYREEE (reference sequence). CDR3 length: 14 amino acids. The CDR3 DNA is TGTGCCAGCAGCTTGGACAGGGGTGTGGATGGCTACACCTTC. Its translation is CASSLDRGVDGYTF. Together with reference TRBV5-4 and TRBJ1-2, the CDR3 gives the full variable domain: ETGVTQSPTHLIKTRGQQVTLRCSSQSGHNTVSWYQQALGQGPQFIFQYYREEENGRGNFPPRFSGLQFPNYSSELNVNALELDDSALYLCASSLDRGVDGYTFGSGTRLTVV.

The genes are TRBV7-8 and TRBJ1-5, with 9 bases identical to TRBD1. Trimming at V came to 6 bases and at J to 0 bases, leaving 12 bases not matched to a gene. This CDR3 has 18 amino acids. CDR1 is SGHVS, CDR2 FQNEAQ, per germline. In nucleotides, the CDR3 is TGTGCCAGCAGGCCTACAGGGGGCGGATTTGATAGCAATCAGCCCCAGCATTTT. Translated, it gives CASRPTGGGFDSNQPQHF. The full variable domain, with the rest looked up from reference TRBV7-8 and TRBJ1-5, is GAGVSQSPRYKVAKRGQDVALRCDPISGHVSLFWYQQALGQGPEFLTYFQNEAQLDKSGLPSDRFFAERPEGSVSTLKIQRTQQEDSAVYLCASRPTGGGFDSNQPQHFGDGTRLSIL.

This clone was counted between two and nine times. V usage is TRBV9 and J usage is TRBJ2-1; 10 positions match TRBD2. The CDR3 contains 13 residues. V trimming: 0 bases; J trimming: 9 bases; junction bases outside the gene matches: 0. Germline V gene lookup returns CDR1 SGDLS and CDR2 YYNGEE. The CDR3 reads CASSVGLAGEQFF. CDR3 DNA sequence: TGTGCCAGCAGCGTAGGACTAGCGGGTGAGCAGTTCTTC.

The gene calls are TRBV6-1 and TRBJ2-2; D perhaps matches TRBD1 (6 bases). Germline V gene lookup returns CDR1 MNHNS and CDR2 SASEGT. This CDR3 comprises 14 residues. Trimming cost V 6 bases and J 3 bases, with 11 bases left between them. In nucleotides, the CDR3 is TGTGCCAGCAGAGCACGACAGGACACCGGGGAGCTGTTTTTT. Translating it yields CASRARQDTGELFF.

The rearrangement joins TRBV19 to TRBJ1-1, with TRBD1 matching over 7 bases. From germline, CDR1 is LNHDA and CDR2 SQIVND (reference sequence). The J segment lost 6 bases and the V segment lost 2 bases, leaving 9 bases of the junction unmatched. There are 15 residues in the CDR3. The CDR3 DNA follows: TGTGCCAGTAGTATATTAGGACAGGTCGTCGCTGAAGCTTTCTTT. Amino acid sequence: CASSILGQVVAEAFF.

This chain uses TRBV19 with TRBJ2-1; the match to TRBD2 covers 7 bases. CDR3 length: 14 amino acids. CDR1 is LNHDA, CDR2 SQIVND, per germline (reference sequence). V shed 7 bases, J shed 5 bases, and the junction held 8 bases outside the gene matches. The CDR3 sequence: CASNSGPRNNEQFF. The CDR3, as DNA: TGTGCCAGTAATAGCGGGCCTCGGAACAATGAGCAGTTCTTC.

The chain combines TRBV11-2 with TRBJ2-7; D is perhaps TRBD2 (5 bases). The germline V and J ends were trimmed by 1 base and 0 bases, with 16 bases remaining between them. CDR1 is SGHAT and CDR2 is FQNNGV in the germline V gene. This CDR3 contains 17 residues. The CDR3 sequence: CASSLGGLAASSYEQYF. The CDR3, as DNA: TGTGCCAGCAGCTTAGGGGGTCTAGCTGCAAGCTCCTACGAGCAGTACTTC.

This chain joins TRBV14 and TRBJ2-1; 14 positions agree with TRBD2. The CDR3 extends over 18 amino acids. The V and J ends lost 4 bases and 3 bases, in that order; junction bases with no gene match: 8. CDR1 and CDR2 from the germline V gene are SGHDN and FVKESK. DNA for the CDR3: TGTGCCAGCAGCCCGACTAGCGGGGGGGCGGTATTCTACAATGAGCAGTTCTTC. Protein sequence: CASSPTSGGAVFYNEQFF.

A few counts support this clone. The chain combines TRBV19 with TRBJ2-7; 7 positions agree with TRBD2. CDR3 length: 13 residues. CDR1 LNHDA and CDR2 SQIVND come from the germline V gene (reference sequence). The ends lost 6 bases at V and 4 bases at J; junction bases unmatched: 6. The CDR3 here is CASRPAGRYEQYF. The DNA for the CDR3 is TGTGCCAGTAGACCAGCGGGGCGATACGAGCAGTACTTC.

About this clone itself: The CDR3 does not end in the conserved phenylalanine or tryptophan, so this is likely a read error. The DNA is omitted, as the CDR3 cannot be located on it reliably, and the CDR3 follows TCRdb's listing. The chain couples TRBV7-2 to TRBJ1-6; the listed D gene, TRBD1, was not tested against the DNA. The CDR3 is 11 residues long, counting both termini. CDR1 and CDR2 from the germline V gene are SGHTA and FQGNSA. CDR3 loop: CASSSRRDGRP.

The genes are TRBV9 and TRBJ2-1; no firm D call. The CDR3 extends over 16 amino acids. Trimming removed 3 bases at V and 0 bases at J, with 13 bases between. Germline V gene data show CDR1 as SGDLS and CDR2 as YYNGEE. The CDR3 is CASSGRIASSYNEQFF. The CDR3 DNA follows: TGTGCCAGCAGCGGGCGGATTGCCAGCTCCTACAATGAGCAGTTCTTC.

This chain connects TRBV18 to TRBJ1-2; D is perhaps TRBD1 (6 bases). Germline CDR1 KGHSH, CDR2 LQKENI. The CDR3 length is 15 residues. With 4 bases removed from V and 6 bases from J, the gap between germline ends came to 18 bases. CDR3 sequence: CASSQSRGSGDGYTF. DNA for the CDR3: TGTGCCAGCTCACAAAGCAGGGGTTCAGGGGATGGCTACACCTTC.

The gene calls are TRBV7-8 and TRBJ1-3, with D tentatively TRBD1 (5 bases). This CDR3 has 16 residues. Trimming removed 5 bases at V and 1 base at J, with 15 bases between. CDR1 SGHVS and CDR2 FQNEAQ come from the germline V gene. CDR3 coding DNA: TGTGCCAGCAGCCAGGGAAGCCAGGTTTCTGGAAACACCATATATTTT. It is translated as CASSQGSQVSGNTIYF.

The sample holds a few counts of this clone. The chain recombines TRBV6-8 with TRBJ2-7; possible D gene TRBD1, 5 bases. This CDR3 spans 13 amino acids. The V gene's germline CDR1 is MNHGY and CDR2 SAAAGT. Trimming shortened V by 5 bases and J by 0 bases, and 8 bases separated the two germline ends. CDR3 loop: CASSEGDSYEQYF. CDR3 coding DNA: TGTGCCAGCAGTGAAGGGGACTCCTACGAGCAGTACTTC.

In nucleotides, the CDR3 is TGCGCCAGCAGCCAGGGCCTTTTAGGGGGCGAGGGGACCGGGGAGCTGTTTTTT. It specifies CASSQGLLGGEGTGELFF. This chain joins TRBV4-1 and TRBJ2-2, with 7 bases aligning to TRBD1. Germline V gene lookup returns CDR1 MGHRA and CDR2 YSYEKL. Unmatched junction bases numbered 15, after V lost 3 bases and J lost 5 bases. The CDR3 is made up of 18 amino acids.

In this sample, this clone turned up a few times. This rearrangement joins TRBV4-3 to TRBJ1-1; 10 bases align to TRBD1. The CDR3 consists of 14 residues. The V and J ends lost 1 base and 6 bases, in that order; junction bases with no gene match: 2. Germline CDR1 reads LGHNA; CDR2 reads YSLEER. The CDR3 protein is CASSQGQGASEAFF. The DNA of the CDR3 is TGCGCCAGCAGCCAAGGACAGGGGGCCTCTGAAGCTTTCTTT.

The chain recombines TRBV27 with TRBJ2-7; the D is unclear. The CDR3 has 13 amino acids. The germline CDR1 and CDR2 sequences are MNHEY and SMNVEV (reference sequence). Trimming took off 3 bases at V and 5 bases at J, with 11 bases between the two ends. CDR3 bases: TGTGCCAGCAGTTTTTCAGGTTTCCACGAGCAGTACTTC. Translation: CASSFSGFHEQYF.